These 32 T cell receptor beta chains came from one sample sequenced in a study of cytomegalovirus exposure and HLA in healthy donors. The PCR used 60 Vbeta and 13 Jbeta primers. This table comes from immunoSEQ multiplex PCR, and its TCRdb copy is limited to in-frame clones, with some not included. The sample has some 120,000 clones; the top ten hold 1.5% to 2.5%. Specimen: PBMCs. Receptors originate from a woman aged 55-70 years in good health and CMV-seronegative.

The chain joins TRBV7-3 to TRBJ1-1; D remains unclear. Trimming took off 5 bases at V and 4 bases at J, with 11 bases between the two ends. The CDR3 runs to 13 residues. The germline V gene has CDR1 SGHTA and CDR2 FQGTGA. CDR3 DNA sequence: TGTGCCAGCAGCCACGGACGGGGCACTGAAGCTTTCTTT. Protein sequence: CASSHGRGTEAFF. Complete variable domain (other parts from reference TRBV7-3 and TRBJ1-1): GAGVSQTPSNKVTEKGKYVELRCDPISGHTALYWYRQSLGQGPEFLIYFQGTGAADDSGLPNDRFFAVRPEGSVSTLKIQRTERGDSAVYLCASSHGRGTEAFFGQGTRLTVV.

The chain carries TRBV5-1 and TRBJ2-1; 15 bases are shared with TRBD2. The J segment lost 6 bases and the V segment lost 5 bases, leaving 3 bases of the junction unmatched. The CDR3 consists of 15 residues. The V gene's germline CDR1 is SGHRS and CDR2 YFSETQ. The CDR3 is CASRLGLAGGNEQFF. The CDR3 DNA reads TGCGCCAGCAGGCTGGGACTAGCGGGAGGCAATGAGCAGTTCTTC.

The CDR3 DNA reads as TGTGCCAGCAGCTACTCAGAGATGAGGGATTCACCCCTCCACTTT. Amino acid sequence: CASSYSEMRDSPLHF. V usage is TRBV5-8 and J usage is TRBJ1-6; D unclear. Trimming stripped 3 bases from V and 8 bases from J, with 15 bases between. This CDR3 spans 15 amino acids. Germline assignment: CDR1 SGHTS and CDR2 YDEGEE.

The rearrangement uses TRBV14 and TRBJ2-1; D is possibly TRBD1 (6 bases). The ends were cut back, 0 bases at V and 5 bases at J, with 11 bases in the middle. CDR1 and CDR2 (germline): SGHDN, FVKESK. This CDR3 is built from 15 residues. The CDR3 bases are TGTGCCAGCAGCCAAGAGGGCAGGGGTAACAATGAGCAGTTCTTC. Residues: CASSQEGRGNNEQFF.

The rearrangement links TRBV2 to TRBJ2-1; no clear D gene. CDR3 length: 17 residues. The germline gives CDR1 SNHLY, CDR2 FYNNEI. The ends were cut back, 2 bases at V and 4 bases at J, with 18 bases in the middle. The DNA for the CDR3 is TGTGCCAGCAGTGAATCCCCCGACTCCTTTACTTACAATGAGCAGTTCTTC. Translated, it gives CASSESPDSFTYNEQFF.

The chain employs TRBV2 and TRBJ2-2; no definite D call. Trimming removed 6 bases at V and 4 bases at J, with 9 bases between. Germline V gene data show CDR1 as SNHLY and CDR2 as FYNNEI. The CDR3 has 13 amino acids. The CDR3 loop reads CASSSGATGELFF. The CDR3 coding sequence is TGTGCCAGCAGCTCTGGAGCCACCGGGGAGCTGTTTTTT.

CDR3 region: CASSPRVAGGLSYEQYF. CDR3 nucleotide sequence: TGTGCCAGCTCACCACGTGTGGCGGGAGGGCTCTCCTACGAGCAGTACTTC. The chain is built from TRBV18 and TRBJ2-7, with 9 bases aligning to TRBD2. CDR1 is KGHSH and CDR2 is LQKENI in the germline V gene. This CDR3 comprises 17 residues. The junction had 7 bases not matched to a gene; V was cut back by 1 base and J by 0 bases.

V usage is TRBV2 and J usage is TRBJ1-4; 7 positions agree with TRBD1. Per germline, CDR1 SNHLY and CDR2 FYNNEI. The V gene end was trimmed by 6 bases and the J gene end by 5 bases; junction bases not matched to a gene: 12. The CDR3 covers 16 residues. The CDR3 here is CASRDYSGGRNEKLFF. The CDR3 DNA reads as TGTGCCAGCAGGGACTATTCAGGGGGAAGAAATGAAAAACTGTTTTTT.

The chain uses TRBV7-3 and TRBJ2-2; maybe TRBD2 (6 bases). Per germline, CDR1 SGHTA and CDR2 FQGTGA. Trimming pared 5 bases from V and 0 bases from J, leaving 13 bases between. The CDR3 totals 16 residues. CDR3 bases: TGTGCCAGCAGCCCACTCGGAGGGGCGAACACCGGGGAGCTGTTTTTT. It encodes CASSPLGGANTGELFF.

The gene calls are TRBV27 and TRBJ2-7; TRBD1 aligns across 7 bases. The CDR3 contains 15 residues. Germline V lookup: CDR1 MNHEY, CDR2 SMNVEV (reference sequence). V lost 4 bases, J lost 6 bases, and 12 bases stayed unmatched. The CDR3: CASSSRTGGHTEQYF. The CDR3 DNA follows: TGTGCCAGCAGTTCTCGGACAGGCGGGCATACCGAGCAGTACTTC.

The rearrangement joins TRBV5-4 to TRBJ2-2; TRBD1 matches at 9 bases. Trimming cost V 4 bases and J 3 bases; bases outside gene matches: 4. The CDR3 spans 15 residues. Germline V gene data show CDR1 as SGHNT and CDR2 as YYREEE (reference sequence). The CDR3 here is CASSLRDRDTGELFF. CDR3 DNA: TGTGCCAGCAGCCTCCGGGACAGGGACACCGGGGAGCTGTTTTTT.

The chain employs TRBV11-2 and TRBJ1-2, with 8 nucleotides matching TRBD1. Trimming at V came to 1 base and at J to 4 bases, leaving 8 bases not matched to a gene. Germline loops: CDR1 SGHAT, CDR2 FQNNGV. The CDR3 covers 16 residues. CDR3 protein: CASSLGAGGAGYGYTF. The CDR3 coding sequence is TGTGCCAGCAGCTTAGGAGCAGGGGGCGCTGGCTATGGCTACACCTTC.

This rearrangement joins TRBV18 to TRBJ1-5; tentative D call: TRBD1 (6 bases). The V and J ends lost 2 bases and 7 bases respectively, with 15 bases between them. Germline V CDR1 and CDR2: KGHSH, LQKENI. This CDR3 comprises 15 residues. This CDR3 is CASSPFEGEGQPQHF. CDR3 bases: TGTGCCAGCTCACCATTCGAGGGGGAGGGGCAGCCCCAGCATTTT.

The V call is TRBV9, the J call TRBJ2-7, with D tentatively TRBD2 (5 bases). Germline CDR1 reads SGDLS; CDR2 reads YYNGEE. Trimming pared 4 bases from V and 7 bases from J, leaving 21 bases between. This CDR3 is built from 15 residues. This CDR3 is CASSPLPAVNGEQYF. DNA for the CDR3: TGTGCCAGCAGCCCCCTCCCAGCGGTAAATGGGGAGCAGTACTTC.

The chain has TRBV4-1 and TRBJ1-4; maybe TRBD1 (5 bases). Trimming pared 4 bases from V and 7 bases from J, leaving 16 bases between. This CDR3 comprises 15 residues. Germline CDR1 is MGHRA and CDR2 is YSYEKL. For the CDR3, the DNA is TGCGCCAGCAGCCTAGATCGGACGGGGGGTGAAAAACTGTTTTTT. Translation: CASSLDRTGGEKLFF.

The chain combines TRBV4-2 with TRBJ1-2; possibly TRBD1 for D (5 bases). Trimming removed 0 bases from V and 4 bases from J, with 12 bases in between. Per the germline V gene, CDR1 is LGHNA and CDR2 is YNFKEQ. The CDR3 sequence is 15 residues long. The chain's CDR3 is CASSQDPGGTYGYTF. The CDR3 coding sequence is TGTGCCAGCAGCCAAGATCCGGGAGGGACCTATGGCTACACCTTC.

V usage is TRBV6-1 and J usage is TRBJ1-5; possible D gene TRBD1, 6 bases. V lost 6 bases and J lost 0, with 12 bases in between. The CDR3 is 15 amino acids. Germline CDR1 and CDR2: MNHNS and SASEGT. The DNA for the CDR3 is TGTGCCAGCAGAGGGGGGGGAGTTAGCAATCAGCCCCAGCATTTT. This encodes CASRGGGVSNQPQHF.

V and J are TRBV18 and TRBJ2-1; 12 positions match TRBD1. The CDR3 is made up of 15 amino acids. With 6 bases clipped from V and 7 bases from J, the junction kept 7 bases outside the gene matches. Germline V gene lookup returns CDR1 KGHSH and CDR2 LQKENI. DNA of the CDR3: TGTGCCAGCTCTGCCGGGACAGGGGGCGGAAATGAGCAGTTCTTC. The encoded protein is CASSAGTGGGNEQFF.

V gene TRBV9 combines with J gene TRBJ1-2; D is unclear. CDR1 is SGDLS and CDR2 is YYNGEE in the germline V gene. CDR3 size: 13 residues. V lost 0 bases to trimming and J lost 4 bases, with 7 bases between them. The DNA of the CDR3 is TGTGCCAGCAGCGTAGCTGAGTTCTATGGCTACACCTTC. Translated: CASSVAEFYGYTF. Supplemented by reference TRBV9 and TRBJ1-2, the full variable domain reads DSGVTQTPKHLITATGQRVTLRCSPRSGDLSVYWYQQSLDQGLQFLIQYYNGEERAKGNILERFSAQQFPDLHSELNLSSLELGDSALYFCASSVAEFYGYTFGSGTRLTVV.

The chain carries TRBV27 and TRBJ1-2; a weak D match, TRBD1 (6 bases). Trimming removed 3 bases at V and 5 bases at J, with 16 bases between. Germline CDR1 reads MNHEY; CDR2 reads SMNVEV (reference sequence). The CDR3 is 15 amino acids. The CDR3 protein is CASSFHRTAGYGYTF. The CDR3 region has the DNA TGTGCCAGCAGTTTCCACAGGACAGCTGGGTATGGCTACACCTTC.

The chain has TRBV5-1 and TRBJ2-4, with a weak D call TRBD2 (5 bases). Germline CDR1 and CDR2: SGHRS and YFSETQ. The length of the CDR3 is 13 residues. The V and J ends lost 4 bases and 3 bases respectively, with 8 bases between them. The CDR3 here is CASSPEGKNIQYF. CDR3 DNA: TGCGCCAGCAGCCCCGAGGGCAAAAACATTCAGTACTTC. The full variable domain, rest sourced from reference TRBV5-1 and TRBJ2-4, is KAGVTQTPRYLIKTRGQQVTLSCSPISGHRSVSWYQQTPGQGLQFLFEYFSETQRNKGNFPGRFSGRQFSNSRSEMNVSTLELGDSALYLCASSPEGKNIQYFGAGTRLSVL.

The chain is built from TRBV6-5 and TRBJ1-4; no clear D gene. V was trimmed by 0 bases and J by 4 bases, leaving 6 bases between them. The germline V gene has CDR1 MNHEY and CDR2 SVGAGI. This CDR3 is built from 14 residues. The CDR3 nucleotides read TGTGCCAGCAGTTACTCTCGGGATAATGAAAAACTGTTTTTT. Amino acid sequence: CASSYSRDNEKLFF.

V is TRBV21-1 and J is TRBJ1-2; the DNA was not compared with TRBD1, the D call given in the table. TRBV21-1 is a pseudogene locus. The CDR3 is made up of 16 amino acids. The CDR3 sequence is CASSKSNPRTGNGYTF. The DNA of the CDR3 is TGTGCCAGCAGCAAATCAAACCCTCGGACAGGGAATGGCTACACCTTC.

The V and J genes are TRBV2 and TRBJ2-7; D uncertain. Trimming shortened V by 6 bases and J by 1 base, and 4 bases separated the two germline ends. The length of the CDR3 is 11 residues. The V gene's germline CDR1 is SNHLY and CDR2 FYNNEI. Here the CDR3 DNA reads TGTGCCAGCAGGGCTTCCTACGAGCAGTACTTC. Translating gives CASRASYEQYF. Drawing the rest from reference TRBV2 and TRBJ2-7, the complete variable domain is EPEVTQTPSHQVTQMGQEVILRCVPISNHLYFYWYRQILGQKVEFLVSFYNNEISEKSEIFDDQFSVERPDGSNFTLKIRSTKLEDSAMYFCASRASYEQYFGPGTRLTVT.

The chain uses TRBV4-1 and TRBJ2-7, with unresolved D. V lost 0 bases, J lost 0 bases, and 15 bases lay in between. Germline CDR1 MGHRA, CDR2 YSYEKL. This CDR3 has 17 residues. The CDR3 sequence: CASSQDNEATSSYEQYF. The CDR3, as DNA: TGCGCCAGCAGCCAAGATAACGAGGCTACAAGCTCCTACGAGCAGTACTTC.

The chain couples TRBV4-1 to TRBJ1-5; TRBD1 matches at 7 bases. V shed 2 bases, J shed 2 bases, and the junction held 15 bases outside the gene matches. The germline CDR1 and CDR2 sequences are MGHRA and YSYEKL. The CDR3 totals 19 residues. The CDR3 DNA reads as TGCGCCAGCAGCCAAAGGGGGCAGGGTGGGGGACTGGGCAATCAGCCCCAGCATTTT. This sequence encodes CASSQRGQGGGLGNQPQHF.

This chain joins TRBV7-3 and TRBJ2-5, with 9 bases that match TRBD2. Germline V gene lookup returns CDR1 SGHTA and CDR2 FQGTGA. J gave up 2 bases and V 2 bases, and 3 bases lay outside the gene matches. The CDR3 has 15 residues. The CDR3 coding sequence is TGTGCCAGCAGCTTACAAGCGGGAGGTCAAGAGACCCAGTACTTC. Translation gives CASSLQAGGQETQYF.

The chain links TRBV7-3 to TRBJ2-1; 12 bases are shared with TRBD1. Trimming removed 5 bases from V and 8 bases from J; junction bases left unmatched: 10. The CDR3 runs 16 residues. CDR1 and CDR2 (germline): SGHTA, FQGTGA. CDR3: CASSPSRDRGQDEQFF. The CDR3 nucleotides are TGTGCCAGCAGCCCTTCCCGGGACAGGGGGCAAGATGAGCAGTTCTTC.

The V and J genes are TRBV7-9 and TRBJ1-2; possibly TRBD1 for D (6 bases). The CDR3 has 15 amino acids. V lost 3 bases, J lost 2 bases, and 13 bases lay in between. Germline lookup yields CDR1 SEHNR and CDR2 FQNEAQ (reference sequence). The CDR3: CASSLKAGENYGYTF. The CDR3 nucleotides are TGTGCCAGCAGCTTGAAGGCAGGGGAAAACTATGGCTACACCTTC.

The rearrangement joins TRBV10-3 to TRBJ1-5; no reliable D call. CDR1 and CDR2 (germline): ENHRY, SYGVKD. The CDR3 loop spans 13 amino acids. Trimming removed 10 bases from V and 0 bases from J, with 10 bases in between. CDR3 loop: CATNGYSNQPQHF. CDR3 in DNA: TGTGCCACAAACGGGTATAGCAATCAGCCCCAGCATTTT.

This sequence joins TRBV6-1 and TRBJ1-1; TRBD1 matches 9 bases. From germline, CDR1 is MNHNS and CDR2 SASEGT. V was clipped by 2 bases and J by 6 bases; unmatched bases: 4. The length of the CDR3 is 14 residues. The CDR3 sequence is CASSELGQGPEAFF. The CDR3 coding sequence is TGTGCCAGCAGTGAATTGGGACAGGGCCCTGAAGCTTTCTTT.

V gene TRBV19 combines with J gene TRBJ1-5, with 9 bases aligning to TRBD1. The germline V gene encodes CDR1 LNHDA and CDR2 SQIVND (reference sequence). V shed 7 bases and J 3 bases; nucleotides not matched to a gene: 1. The CDR3 has 13 residues. The CDR3 sequence: CASNRGPNQPQHF. Written as DNA, the CDR3 is TGTGCCAGTAACAGGGGGCCCAATCAGCCCCAGCATTTT. Filled out from reference TRBV19 and TRBJ1-5, the complete variable domain reads DGGITQSPKYLFRKEGQNVTLSCEQNLNHDAMYWYRQDPGQGLRLIYYSQIVNDFQKGDIAEGYSVSREKKESFPLTVTSAQKNPTAFYLCASNRGPNQPQHFGDGTRLSIL.